This T cell receptor beta chain was identified in a study of cytomegalovirus exposure and HLA in healthy donors. General study results and limits: Later analysis identified a missense DCLRE1C variant that was linked to TCR beta V- and J-gene trimming. Within a later analysis, the majority of CMV-associated TCR beta chains appeared HLA-restricted. Reports indicated that the classifier achieved high specificity and sensitivity in diagnosing cytomegalovirus status.

The PCR contained 60 Vbeta and 13 Jbeta primers. In the authors' methods: In a later analysis, of some 80 million unique beta chains, roughly 9.9 million appeared in at least two donors. Profiled with immunoSEQ multiplex PCR; TCRdb holds only in-frame clones, not every one. V and J calls and clone size are those listed in that table; D and trimming were worked out from the DNA. This sample yields over 100,000 clones, of which 73% are seen a single time; more than 2% belongs to the top ten. Of note for this clone: The antigen remains undetermined.

The CDR3 loop spans 14 amino acids. V was shortened by 7 bases and J by 5 bases, with 15 bases between the two germline ends. Germline V CDR1 and CDR2: SGHTA, FQGNSA. The chain joins TRBV7-2 to TRBJ2-1, with D possibly matching TRBD2 (5 bases). Sequences were obtained from PBMCs. This clonotype originated in a middle-aged woman in good health and CMV-seropositive. The CDR3 loop is CASNAWGSDNEQFF. In nucleotides, the CDR3 is TGTGCCAGCAACGCATGGGGTAGCGACAATGAGCAGTTCTTC.